These 17 T cell receptor beta chains came from one sample sequenced in a study of T-cell memory formation after mild COVID-19. TCRdb recomputed calls from the 5' RACE reads with MiXCR, one row per CDR3 protein. Of about 140,000 distinct CDR3 sequences in the sample, 13% to 15% were seen once. The sample consisted of PBMCs or a T cell subset sorted from them (not recorded which). The receptor set was obtained from an adult woman who had mild COVID-19 (a few samples of this study predate the infection). Cell type and time point are not known.

In its sample, this clonotype was seen a few times. V gene TRBV5-6 combines with J gene TRBJ2-7; 9 bases line up with TRBD2. CDR1 and CDR2 (germline): SGHDT, YYEEEE. The CDR3 totals 15 residues. V lost 2 bases to trimming and J lost 5 bases; unmatched junction nucleotides: 8. CDR3 in amino acids: CASSFAGGPVDEQYF. DNA for the CDR3: TGTGCCAGCAGCTTCGCGGGAGGGCCGGTCGACGAGCAGTACTTC.

This clonotype occurred a few times. The rearrangement joins TRBV15 to TRBJ2-3; D possibly corresponds to TRBD2 (6 bases). V was cut by 4 bases and J by 4 bases, with 12 bases left in between. The CDR3 runs to 14 residues. Germline V gives CDR1 LNHNV, CDR2 YYDKDF (reference sequence). CDR3 protein: CATSNTGVSDTQYF. CDR3 in DNA: TGTGCCACCAGCAACACGGGAGTATCAGATACGCAGTATTTT.

This clonotype was seen a handful of times. The chain recombines TRBV11-3 with TRBJ1-2; 9 positions match TRBD1. The V segment lost 4 bases and the J segment 5 bases; nucleotides outside the gene matches: 8. This CDR3 is 15 amino acids long. Germline CDR1 SGHNT, CDR2 YENEEA. The CDR3 sequence: CASSSYTGTGYGYTF. The CDR3 nucleotides read TGTGCCAGCAGCTCTTATACCGGGACAGGGTATGGCTACACCTTC.

The chain joins TRBV12-3 or TRBV12-4 to TRBJ1-5, with D possibly matching TRBD1 (5 bases). The CDR3 totals 14 residues. Trimming took off 7 bases at V and 3 bases at J, with 13 bases between the two ends. CDR3: CASNELGLNQPQHF. Here the CDR3 DNA reads TGTGCCAGCAATGAATTGGGACTCAATCAGCCCCAGCATTTT.

The chain couples TRBV29-1 to TRBJ2-7; D might be TRBD2 (5 bases). V lost 6 bases, J lost 2 bases, and 11 bases lay in between. The CDR3 runs 12 residues. CDR1 is SQVTM, CDR2 ANQGSEA, per germline. In DNA form, the CDR3 reads TGCAGCGTCCGACTCGGGACCTACGAGCAGTACTTC. Translation: CSVRLGTYEQYF.

The rearrangement uses TRBV10-3 and TRBJ2-7; 7 bases fit TRBD1. CDR1 and CDR2 (germline): ENHRY, SYGVKD. V shed 6 bases, J shed 5 bases, and the junction held 13 bases outside the gene matches. The CDR3 runs to 15 residues. DNA for the CDR3: TGTGCCATCAGCGGCCTACAGGGGTCTGGGGACGAGCAGTACTTC. This sequence encodes CAISGLQGSGDEQYF.

This clonotype was seen a handful of times. V usage is TRBV12-3 or TRBV12-4 and J usage is TRBJ1-3, with 7 bases that match TRBD1. The CDR3 totals 14 residues. V lost 8 bases and J lost 0; bases outside the gene matches: 4. The chain's CDR3 is CASGDRVSGNTIYF. The CDR3 nucleotides read TGTGCCAGCGGTGACAGGGTCTCTGGAAACACCATATATTTT.

The chain combines TRBV3-1 with TRBJ2-1; 9 bases line up with TRBD2. This CDR3 is 16 amino acids long. Germline CDR1 LGHDT, CDR2 YNNKEL (reference sequence). J lost 4 bases, V lost 5 bases, and 9 bases had no gene match. The CDR3 region is CASSEGGLASYNEQFF. CDR3 bases: TGTGCCAGCAGCGAAGGGGGACTAGCTTCTTACAATGAGCAGTTCTTC.

The chain couples TRBV6-6 to TRBJ2-7, with a tentative D call TRBD1 (6 bases). This CDR3 contains 14 residues. The germline CDR1 and CDR2 sequences are MNHNY and SVGAGI (reference sequence). Trimming shortened V by 7 bases and J by 3 bases, and 16 bases separated the two germline ends. The DNA for the CDR3 is TGTGCCAGCATCGGGTCGGGACAAAACTACGAGCAGTACTTC. Translated, it gives CASIGSGQNYEQYF.

This clonotype was seen a few times. The chain combines TRBV5-5 with TRBJ2-7; TRBD2 agrees at 8 bases. The CDR3 is 14 residues long. V was clipped by 2 bases and J by 0 bases; unmatched bases: 1. Germline CDR1 is SGHKS and CDR2 is YYEKEE (reference sequence). As DNA, the CDR3 is TGTGCCAGCAGCTTAACTAGCGGCTCCTACGAGCAGTACTTC. Translated: CASSLTSGSYEQYF.

This chain joins TRBV18 and TRBJ2-5; maybe TRBD1 (7 bases). The CDR3 length is 15 residues. Trimming stripped 2 bases from V and 5 bases from J, with 15 bases between. CDR1 and CDR2 from the germline V gene are KGHSH and LQKENI. The chain's CDR3 is CASSPDRDWGETQYF. The CDR3 DNA follows: TGTGCCAGCTCACCAGACAGGGACTGGGGGGAGACCCAGTACTTC.

This clonotype was picked up a small number of times. This chain joins TRBV7-9 and TRBJ2-3; 8 nucleotides agree with TRBD1. CDR1 and CDR2 (germline): SEHNR, FQNEAQ (reference sequence). The junction had 2 bases not matched to a gene; V was cut back by 5 bases and J by 4 bases. The CDR3 sequence is 13 residues long. As DNA, the CDR3 is TGTGCCAGCAGCCCCAGGGGGCCAGATACGCAGTATTTT. Encoded protein: CASSPRGPDTQYF.

This chain links TRBV12-3 or TRBV12-4 with TRBJ2-2; 9 bases are a match to TRBD1. The CDR3 extends over 17 amino acids. V was clipped by 4 bases and J by 2 bases; unmatched bases: 8. This CDR3 is CASSSPGTGSNTGELFF. The CDR3, as DNA: TGTGCCAGCAGTTCTCCCGGGACAGGGTCCAACACCGGGGAGCTGTTTTTT.

This clonotype has more than one count but fewer than ten. This chain links TRBV12-3 or TRBV12-4 with TRBJ2-2; D perhaps matches TRBD1 (5 bases). Trimming pared 2 bases from V and 2 bases from J, leaving 9 bases between. The CDR3 spans 15 residues. CDR3 coding DNA: TGTGCCAGCAGTTTACGGCAGGGAAACACCGGGGAGCTGTTTTTT. This translates into CASSLRQGNTGELFF.

CDR3 amino acids: CSVGQGKETQYF. The CDR3 nucleotides are TGCAGCGTGGGACAGGGAAAAGAGACCCAGTACTTC. V gene TRBV29-1 combines with J gene TRBJ2-5, with 9 bases lining up with TRBD1. V lost 6 bases and J lost 3; bases outside the gene matches: 2. CDR3 length equals 12 residues. CDR1 and CDR2 from the germline V gene are SQVTM and ANQGSEA.

This clonotype was counted ten times or more. The rearrangement uses TRBV12-3 or TRBV12-4 and TRBJ2-1, with 7 nucleotides matching TRBD2. There are 15 residues in the CDR3. The ends lost 3 bases at V and 7 bases at J; junction bases unmatched: 9. The CDR3, as DNA: TGTGCCAGCAGTTTGGGCGGGAGTGTACAGAATGAGCAGTTCTTC. Translating gives CASSLGGSVQNEQFF.

This clonotype was counted between two and nine times. As DNA, the CDR3 is TGTGCCAGCAGCCAAGTGTGGACAGGCTACACCTTC. Translation gives CASSQVWTGYTF. The chain recombines TRBV3-1 with TRBJ1-2, with D possibly matching TRBD1 (5 bases). Germline CDR1 reads LGHDT; CDR2 reads YNNKEL (reference sequence). This CDR3 is built from 12 residues. V was trimmed by 1 base and J by 8 bases, leaving 8 bases between them.